This T cell receptor (beta chain) was profiled in a study of CD4 and CD8 cells across lung adenocarcinoma regions. The patients had localized lung adenocarcinoma, a non-small cell subtype. TCRdb ran MiXCR on the PCR reads and lists one entry per CDR3 protein. The sample has thousands of distinct CDR3 sequences, about 48% seen once. Trimming cost V 4 bases and J 5 bases; bases outside gene matches: 4. This CDR3 region has 14 residues. This clonotype was recorded at least ten times. The TCR comes from a male donor with lung adenocarcinoma. The CD4 and CD8 labels of this study may be unreliable. The rearrangement joins TRBV12-3 or TRBV12-4 to TRBJ2-1, with 8 positions matching TRBD2. The specimen sequenced was CD8+ T cells from the center of a lung tumor. As DNA, the CDR3 is TGTGCCAGCAGTTCCCGTAGCGGGAACAATGAGCAGTTCTTC. This gives the protein CASSSRSGNNEQFF.